Sequencing of this T cell receptor beta chain was carried out in a study of blood T cell repertoires in COVID-19. Study-level information: Samples came from the United States, Italy and Spain, spanning acute and convalescent COVID-19.

This clone has more than one count but fewer than ten. V was clipped by 5 bases and J by 3 bases; unmatched bases: 1. The V gene's germline CDR1 is SNHLY and CDR2 FYNNEI. This CDR3 comprises 14 residues. Participants spanned ages 18 to 89 years and resided in around 25 US areas. Within the 2 weeks before study entry, each person in the exposed group met a COVID-19 case. Methods used by the authors: It was from reference gene primer amplification that nucleated cell counts were estimated. Sequencing was performed with immunoSEQ multiplex PCR; in TCRdb, only in-frame clones are kept and a portion is missing. The DNA gave D and trimming, while V, J and clone size come from that table. The sample holds 250,000 to 300,000 clones; nearly 90% are singletons and the top ten take roughly 2.9%.

The clonotype originates from a woman in her fifties or sixties who had been exposed to COVID-19. Sequenced material: PBMCs or T cells enriched from blood (not recorded which). The chain employs TRBV2 and TRBJ2-2; 9 bases fit TRBD1. The CDR3 protein is CASSRDRDTGELFF. DNA for the CDR3: TGTGCCAGCAGTCGGGACAGGGACACCGGGGAGCTGTTTTTT.